Sequencing of this TCR beta chain was carried out in a study of control samples from healthy donors and cancer patients. The CDR3 covers 17 residues. Germline V gene sequence: CDR1 LGHDT, CDR2 YNNKEL (reference sequence). The V gene end was trimmed by 6 bases and the J gene end by 7 bases; junction bases not matched to a gene: 10. Data came from immunoSEQ multiplex PCR; TCRdb stores just in-frame clones and leaves some out. The table shows approximately 120,000 clones, with approximately 87% occurring only once. The chain links TRBV3-1 (or the pseudogene TRBV3-2) to TRBJ2-1; 15 bases align to TRBD2. The sequence came from a man aged 60-69 years in good health. Sequenced material: blood. In DNA form, the CDR3 reads TGTGCCAGCAGTCGTGGAGGACTAGCGGGGGGGCCAAATGAGCAGTTCTTC. Its protein product is CASSRGGLAGGPNEQFF.